The rows below give T cell receptor beta chains drawn from one sample of a study of CD8 T cell repertoires and influenza. Data came from immunoSEQ multiplex PCR; TCRdb stores just in-frame clones and leaves some out. This repertoire shows some 120 clones, 17% found once; its top ten account for approximately 50%. The sequenced sample was M1 dextramer-binding CD8+ T cells from cultured PBMCs. These receptors originate from an adult in good health. Both conserved end residues are part of each CDR3. D genes are given only for firm matches. The size field is filled for only some rows; it gives once, few, many or a size class.

abundance: medium-sized; d_gene: -; v_gene: TRBV27; j_gene: TRBJ2-7; CDR3aa: CASSLRGAGEQYF; CDR3nt: TGTGCCAGCAGCCTACGGGGGGCGGGCGAGCAGTACTTC
abundance: -; d_gene: -; v_gene: TRBV4-1; j_gene: TRBJ1-4; CDR3aa: CASSQAGQEVLFF; CDR3nt: TGCGCCAGCAGCCAGGCGGGGCAGGAGGTACTGTTTTTT
abundance: medium-sized; d_gene: -; v_gene: TRBV28; j_gene: TRBJ2-1; CDR3aa: CASSPDSSSYNEQFF; CDR3nt: TGTGCCAGCAGTCCCGACTCTAGCTCCTACAATGAGCAGTTCTTC
abundance: few; d_gene: -; v_gene: TRBV28; j_gene: TRBJ2-2; CDR3aa: CASSLRSTGELFF; CDR3nt: TGTGCCAGTAGTTTGCGGTCGACCGGGGAGCTGTTTTTT
abundance: -; d_gene: TRBD1; v_gene: TRBV29-1; j_gene: TRBJ1-2; CDR3aa: CSVDSGTGGIWGYTF; CDR3nt: TGCAGCGTTGATTCCGGGACAGGGGGCATTTGGGGCTACACCTTC
abundance: medium-sized; d_gene: -; v_gene: TRBV28; j_gene: TRBJ2-2; CDR3aa: CASSFRGARQLFF; CDR3nt: TGTGCCAGCAGTTTCCGGGGGGCCCGGCAGCTGTTTTTT
abundance: large; d_gene: -; v_gene: TRBV19; j_gene: TRBJ1-1; CDR3aa: CASTPFGSPGTEAFF; CDR3nt: TGTGCCAGTACACCCTTCGGCTCCCCGGGGACTGAAGCTTTCTTT
abundance: medium-sized; d_gene: TRBD1; v_gene: TRBV11-2; j_gene: TRBJ2-7; CDR3aa: CASSLGRTGEKSYEQYF; CDR3nt: TGTGCCAGCAGCTTAGGGCGTACAGGGGAAAAATCCTACGAGCAGTACTTC
abundance: -; d_gene: -; v_gene: TRBV4-1; j_gene: TRBJ1-1; CDR3aa: CASSGGLGGETEAFF; CDR3nt: TGCGCCAGCAGCGGCGGACTTGGGGGGGAAACTGAAGCTTTCTTT
abundance: few; d_gene: TRBD1; v_gene: TRBV28; j_gene: TRBJ2-1; CDR3aa: CAIRTGRDNEQFF; CDR3nt: TGTGCCATTAGGACAGGGCGCGACAATGAGCAGTTCTTC
abundance: -; d_gene: TRBD1; v_gene: TRBV29-1; j_gene: TRBJ1-2; CDR3aa: CCVDSGTGGIWGYTF; CDR3nt: TGCTGCGTTGATTCCGGGACAGGGGGCATTTGGGGCTACACCTTC
abundance: large; d_gene: TRBD1; v_gene: TRBV19; j_gene: TRBJ1-3; CDR3aa: CASSATGVPGNTIYF; CDR3nt: TGTGCCAGTAGTGCAACAGGGGTACCTGGAAACACCATATATTTT
abundance: once; d_gene: TRBD2; v_gene: TRBV28; j_gene: TRBJ2-2; CDR3aa: CASSLSGGLAWWGNTGELFF; CDR3nt: TGTGCCAGCAGTTTAAGTGGCGGACTAGCTTGGTGGGGGAACACCGGGGAGCTGTTTTTT
abundance: medium-sized; d_gene: -; v_gene: TRBV19; j_gene: TRBJ2-3; CDR3aa: CASSVRSGADTQYF; CDR3nt: TGTGCCAGTAGTGTGAGGTCCGGCGCGGATACGCAGTATTTT
abundance: -; d_gene: -; v_gene: TRBV11-2; j_gene: TRBJ1-1; CDR3aa: CASSLFAGRNTEAFF; CDR3nt: TGTGCCAGCAGCTTATTCGCAGGGCGGAACACTGAAGCTTTCTTT
abundance: few; d_gene: TRBD1; v_gene: TRBV29-1; j_gene: TRBJ1-1; CDR3aa: CSVEGQDGPEAFF; CDR3nt: TGCAGCGTTGAGGGACAGGATGGGCCTGAAGCTTTCTTT
abundance: large; d_gene: -; v_gene: TRBV19; j_gene: TRBJ2-3; CDR3aa: CASSNLAQDTQYF; CDR3nt: TGTGCCAGTAGTAACCTAGCCCAAGATACGCAGTATTTT
abundance: large; d_gene: TRBD1; v_gene: TRBV19; j_gene: TRBJ1-5; CDR3aa: CASSTLTGGHQPQHF; CDR3nt: TGTGCCAGTAGTACCTTGACAGGGGGACATCAGCCCCAGCATTTT
abundance: -; d_gene: -; v_gene: TRBV28; j_gene: TRBJ2-2; CDR3aa: CASSHRGTGSCFF; CDR3nt: -
abundance: -; d_gene: -; v_gene: TRBV6-5; j_gene: TRBJ2-3; CDR3aa: CASSTQGRGADTQYF; CDR3nt: TGTGCCAGCAGTACCCAGGGGCGCGGCGCAGATACGCAGTATTTT
abundance: few; d_gene: -; v_gene: TRBV4-2; j_gene: TRBJ2-3; CDR3aa: CASSQDPGQAGSTDTQYF; CDR3nt: TGTGCCAGCAGCCAAGATCCCGGCCAGGCTGGGTCCACAGATACGCAGTATTTT
abundance: -; d_gene: -; v_gene: TRBV28; j_gene: TRBJ1-5; CDR3aa: CASSFFEFSNQPQHF; CDR3nt: TGTGCCAGCAGTTTTTTCGAGTTTAGCAATCAGCCCCAGCATTTT
abundance: few; d_gene: -; v_gene: TRBV7-7; j_gene: TRBJ2-5; CDR3aa: CASSLKGEETQYF; CDR3nt: TGTGCTAGCAGCTTAAAAGGAGAAGAGACCCAGTACTTC